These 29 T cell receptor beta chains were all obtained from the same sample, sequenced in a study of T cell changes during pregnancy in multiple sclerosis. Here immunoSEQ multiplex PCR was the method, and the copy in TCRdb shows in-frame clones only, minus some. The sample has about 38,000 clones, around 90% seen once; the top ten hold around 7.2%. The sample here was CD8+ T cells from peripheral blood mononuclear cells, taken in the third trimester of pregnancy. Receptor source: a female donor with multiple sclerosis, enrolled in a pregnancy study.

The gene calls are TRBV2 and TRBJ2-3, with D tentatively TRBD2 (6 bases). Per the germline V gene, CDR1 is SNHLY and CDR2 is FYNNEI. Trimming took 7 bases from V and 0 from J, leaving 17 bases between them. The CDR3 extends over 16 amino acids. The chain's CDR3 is CASNNGPGESTDTQYF. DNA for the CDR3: TGTGCCAGCAACAACGGGCCGGGGGAGAGCACAGATACGCAGTATTTT.

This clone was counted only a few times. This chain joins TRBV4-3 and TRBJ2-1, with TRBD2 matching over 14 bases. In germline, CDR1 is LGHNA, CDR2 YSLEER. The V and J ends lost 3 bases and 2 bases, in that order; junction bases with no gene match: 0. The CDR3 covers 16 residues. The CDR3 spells CASSQTSGGAYNEQFF. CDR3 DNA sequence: TGCGCCAGCAGCCAGACTAGCGGGGGGGCCTACAATGAGCAGTTCTTC.

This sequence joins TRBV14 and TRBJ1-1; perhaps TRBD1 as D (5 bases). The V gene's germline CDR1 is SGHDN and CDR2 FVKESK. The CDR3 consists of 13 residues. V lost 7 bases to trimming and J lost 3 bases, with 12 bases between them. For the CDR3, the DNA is TGTGCCAGCACAGCAGGGTCGGACACTGAAGCTTTCTTT. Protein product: CASTAGSDTEAFF.

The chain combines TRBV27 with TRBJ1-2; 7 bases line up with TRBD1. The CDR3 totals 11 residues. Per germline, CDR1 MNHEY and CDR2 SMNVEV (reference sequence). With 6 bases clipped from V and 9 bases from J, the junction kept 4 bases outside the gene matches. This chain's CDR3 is CASSHRGRYTF. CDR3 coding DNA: TGTGCCAGCAGCCACAGGGGTCGCTACACCTTC.

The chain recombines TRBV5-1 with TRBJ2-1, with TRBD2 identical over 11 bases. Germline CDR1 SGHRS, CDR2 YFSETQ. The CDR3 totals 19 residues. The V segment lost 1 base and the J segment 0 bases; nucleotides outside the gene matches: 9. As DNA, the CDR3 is TGCGCCAGCAGCTTGTGGCGGCTAGCGGGGGGCAGCTCCTACAATGAGCAGTTCTTC. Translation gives CASSLWRLAGGSSYNEQFF.

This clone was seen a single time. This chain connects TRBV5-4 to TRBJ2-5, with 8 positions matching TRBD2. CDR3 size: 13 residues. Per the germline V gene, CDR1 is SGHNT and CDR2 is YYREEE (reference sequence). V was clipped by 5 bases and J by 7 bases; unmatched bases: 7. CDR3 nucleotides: TGTGCCAGCAGTGGTAGCGGGGAAGCGACCCAGTACTTC. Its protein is CASSGSGEATQYF.

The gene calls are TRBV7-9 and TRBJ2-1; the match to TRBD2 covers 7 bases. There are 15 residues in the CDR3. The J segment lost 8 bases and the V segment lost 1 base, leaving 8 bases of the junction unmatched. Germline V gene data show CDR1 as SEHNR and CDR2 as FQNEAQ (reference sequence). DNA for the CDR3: TGTGCCAGCAGCTTAGTTCGGGGGGTTGTGTATGAGCAGTTCTTC. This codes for CASSLVRGVVYEQFF. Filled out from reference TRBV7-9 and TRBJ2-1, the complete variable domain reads DTGVSQNPRHKITKRGQNVTFRCDPISEHNRLYWYRQTLGQGPEFLTYFQNEAQLEKSRLLSDRFSAERPKGSFSTLEIQRTEQGDSAMYLCASSLVRGVVYEQFFGPGTRLTVL.

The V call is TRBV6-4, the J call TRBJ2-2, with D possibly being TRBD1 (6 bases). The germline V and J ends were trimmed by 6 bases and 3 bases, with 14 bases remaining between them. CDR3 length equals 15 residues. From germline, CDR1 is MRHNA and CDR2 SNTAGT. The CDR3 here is CASSPGSGDTGELFF. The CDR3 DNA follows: TGTGCCAGCAGCCCAGGGTCAGGGGACACCGGGGAGCTGTTTTTT.

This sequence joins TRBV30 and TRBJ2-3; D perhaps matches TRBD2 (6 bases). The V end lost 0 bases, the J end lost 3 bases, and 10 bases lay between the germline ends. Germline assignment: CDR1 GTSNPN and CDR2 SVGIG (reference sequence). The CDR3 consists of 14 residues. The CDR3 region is CAWSVAGPTDTQYF. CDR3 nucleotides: TGTGCCTGGAGTGTGGCGGGGCCGACAGATACGCAGTATTTT. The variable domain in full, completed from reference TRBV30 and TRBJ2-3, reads SQTIHQWPATLVQPVGSPLSLECTVEGTSNPNLYWYRQAAGRGLQLLFYSVGIGQISSEVPQNLSASRPQDRQFILSSKKLLLSDSGFYLCAWSVAGPTDTQYFGPGTRLTVL.

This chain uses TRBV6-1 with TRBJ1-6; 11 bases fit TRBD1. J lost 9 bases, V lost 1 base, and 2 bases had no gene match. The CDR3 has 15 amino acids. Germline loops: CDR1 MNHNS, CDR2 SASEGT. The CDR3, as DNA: TGTGCCAGCAGTGAAGGGACAGGGGGCGGTTCACCCCTCCACTTT. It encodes CASSEGTGGGSPLHF.

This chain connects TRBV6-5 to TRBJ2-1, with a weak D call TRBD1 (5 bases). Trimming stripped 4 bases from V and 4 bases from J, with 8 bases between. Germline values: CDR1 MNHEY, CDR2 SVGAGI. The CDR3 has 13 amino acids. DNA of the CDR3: TGTGCCAGCAGTTTGGGGCCGTACAATGAGCAGTTCTTC. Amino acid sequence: CASSLGPYNEQFF.

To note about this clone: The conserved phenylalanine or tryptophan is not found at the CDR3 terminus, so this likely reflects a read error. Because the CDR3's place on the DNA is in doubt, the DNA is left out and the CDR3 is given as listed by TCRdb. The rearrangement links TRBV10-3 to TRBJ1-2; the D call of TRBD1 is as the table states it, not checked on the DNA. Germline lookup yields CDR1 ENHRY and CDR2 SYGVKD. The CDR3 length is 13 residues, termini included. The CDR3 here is CAISEGPPMDSRY.

CDR3 sequence: CASSEVRGADTQYF. In DNA, the CDR3 is TGTGCCAGCAGTGAAGTCAGGGGGGCAGATACGCAGTATTTT. The chain has TRBV6-1 and TRBJ2-3; maybe TRBD1 (7 bases). This CDR3 is 14 amino acids long. The V gene lost 1 base and the J gene lost 4 bases, with 9 bases spanning the gap. Germline V gene sequence: CDR1 MNHNS, CDR2 SASEGT.

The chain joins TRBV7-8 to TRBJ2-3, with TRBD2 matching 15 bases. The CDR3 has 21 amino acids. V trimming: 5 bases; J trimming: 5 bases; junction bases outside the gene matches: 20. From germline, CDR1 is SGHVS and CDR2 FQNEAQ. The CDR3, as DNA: TGTGCCAGCAGCCCCACCGAGGGACTAGCGGGGGGCCAAGCTTTTTTAGATACGCAGTATTTT. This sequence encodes CASSPTEGLAGGQAFLDTQYF.

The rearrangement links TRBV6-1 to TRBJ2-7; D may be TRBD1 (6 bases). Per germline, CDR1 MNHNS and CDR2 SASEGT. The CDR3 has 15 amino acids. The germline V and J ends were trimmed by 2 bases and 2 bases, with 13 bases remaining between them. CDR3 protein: CASSESAGTTYEQYF. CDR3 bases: TGTGCCAGCAGTGAATCTGCCGGGACAACCTACGAGCAGTACTTC.

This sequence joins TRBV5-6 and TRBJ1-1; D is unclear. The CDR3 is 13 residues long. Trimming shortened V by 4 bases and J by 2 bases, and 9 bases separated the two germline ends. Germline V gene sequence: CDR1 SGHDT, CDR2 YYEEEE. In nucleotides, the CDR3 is TGTGCCAGCAGCCCGGGTCTCAACACTGAAGCTTTCTTT. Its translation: CASSPGLNTEAFF. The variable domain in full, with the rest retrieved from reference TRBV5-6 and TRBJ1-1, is DAGVTQSPTHLIKTRGQQVTLRCSPKSGHDTVSWYQQALGQGPQFIFQYYEEEERQRGNFPDRFSGHQFPNYSSELNVNALLLGDSALYLCASSPGLNTEAFFGQGTRLTVV.

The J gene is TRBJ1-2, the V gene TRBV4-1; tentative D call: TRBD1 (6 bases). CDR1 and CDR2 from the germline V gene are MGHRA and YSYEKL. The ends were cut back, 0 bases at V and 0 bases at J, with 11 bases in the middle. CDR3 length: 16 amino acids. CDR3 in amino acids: CASSQDNGQPNYGYTF. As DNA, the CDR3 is TGCGCCAGCAGCCAAGATAATGGACAGCCTAACTATGGCTACACCTTC.

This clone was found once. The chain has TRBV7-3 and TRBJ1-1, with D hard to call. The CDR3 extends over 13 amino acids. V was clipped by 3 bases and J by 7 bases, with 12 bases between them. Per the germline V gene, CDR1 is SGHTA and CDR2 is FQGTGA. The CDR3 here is CASSFLHGSEAFF. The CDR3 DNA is TGTGCCAGCAGCTTTTTACACGGGAGTGAAGCTTTCTTT.

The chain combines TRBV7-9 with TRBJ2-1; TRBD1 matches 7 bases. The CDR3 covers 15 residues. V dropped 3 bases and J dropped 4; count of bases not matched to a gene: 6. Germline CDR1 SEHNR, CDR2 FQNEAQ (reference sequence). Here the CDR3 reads CASSFRQGSYNEQFF. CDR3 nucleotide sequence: TGTGCCAGCAGCTTCCGACAGGGCTCGTACAATGAGCAGTTCTTC.

The CDR3 DNA sequence: TGTGCCACCAGCGAAACAACAGGGGCCCCTTTCTACGAGCAGTACTTC. Translating it yields CATSETTGAPFYEQYF. V and J are TRBV15 and TRBJ2-7, with 7 nucleotides matching TRBD1. Germline V gene data show CDR1 as LNHNV and CDR2 as YYDKDF (reference sequence). Trimming at V came to 5 bases and at J to 3 bases, leaving 13 bases not matched to a gene. The CDR3 loop spans 16 amino acids.

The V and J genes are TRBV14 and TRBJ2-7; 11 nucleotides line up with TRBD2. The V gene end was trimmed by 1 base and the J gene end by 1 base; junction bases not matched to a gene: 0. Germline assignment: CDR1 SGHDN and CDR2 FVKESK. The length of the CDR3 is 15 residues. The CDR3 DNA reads TGTGCCAGCAGCCAAGGACTAGCGGGGTCCTACGAGCAGTACTTC. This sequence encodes CASSQGLAGSYEQYF.

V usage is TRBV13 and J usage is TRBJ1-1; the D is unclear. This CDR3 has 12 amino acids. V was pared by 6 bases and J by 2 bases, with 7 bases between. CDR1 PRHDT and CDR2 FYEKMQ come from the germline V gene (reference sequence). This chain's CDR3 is CASSNRNTEAFF. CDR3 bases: TGTGCCAGCAGTAATCGTAACACTGAAGCTTTCTTT.

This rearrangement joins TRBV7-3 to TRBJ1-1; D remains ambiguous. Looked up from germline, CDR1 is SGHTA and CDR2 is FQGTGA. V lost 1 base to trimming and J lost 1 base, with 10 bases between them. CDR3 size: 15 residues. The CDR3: CASSLIREANTEAFF. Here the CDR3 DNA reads TGTGCCAGCAGCTTAATACGGGAGGCGAACACTGAAGCTTTCTTT.

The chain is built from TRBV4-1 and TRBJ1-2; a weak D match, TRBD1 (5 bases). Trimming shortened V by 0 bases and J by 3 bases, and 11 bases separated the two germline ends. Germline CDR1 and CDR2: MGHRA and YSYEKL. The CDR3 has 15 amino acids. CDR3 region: CASSQEGQTHYGYTF. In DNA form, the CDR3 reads TGCGCCAGCAGCCAAGAGGGGCAGACTCACTATGGCTACACCTTC.

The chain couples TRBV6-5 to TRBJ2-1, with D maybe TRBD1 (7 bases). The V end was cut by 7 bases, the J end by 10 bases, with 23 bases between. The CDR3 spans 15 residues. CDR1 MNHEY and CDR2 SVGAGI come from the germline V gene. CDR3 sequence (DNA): TGTGCCAGCACCAACCCCCAGGAGGGGGCGATCGAGCAGTTCTTC. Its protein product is CASTNPQEGAIEQFF.

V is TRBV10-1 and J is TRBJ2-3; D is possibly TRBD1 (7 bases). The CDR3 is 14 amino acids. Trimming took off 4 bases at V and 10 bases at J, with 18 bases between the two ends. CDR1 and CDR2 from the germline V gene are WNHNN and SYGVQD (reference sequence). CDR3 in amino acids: CASSGGQGGIAQYF. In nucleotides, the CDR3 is TGCGCCAGCAGTGGAGGTCAGGGGGGAATTGCGCAGTATTTT.

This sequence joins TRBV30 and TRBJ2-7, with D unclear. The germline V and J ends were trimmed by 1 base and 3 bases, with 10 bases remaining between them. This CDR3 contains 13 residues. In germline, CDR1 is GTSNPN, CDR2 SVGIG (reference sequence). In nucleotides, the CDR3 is TGTGCCTGGAGTGGGGCAGCCAGCTACGAGCAGTACTTC. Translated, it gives CAWSGAASYEQYF.

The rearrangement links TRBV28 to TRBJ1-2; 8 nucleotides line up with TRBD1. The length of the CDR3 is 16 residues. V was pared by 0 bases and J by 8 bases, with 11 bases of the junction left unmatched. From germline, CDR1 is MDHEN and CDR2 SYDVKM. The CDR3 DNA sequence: TGTGCCAGCAGTTTATGGGGTGGCGGCAGGGGGCCCGGCTACACCTTC. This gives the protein CASSLWGGGRGPGYTF.

The CDR3 DNA reads TGTGCCATCAGTGGAGAGGGTTCGAATTCACCCCTCCACTTT. It translates to CAISGEGSNSPLHF. V usage is TRBV10-3 and J usage is TRBJ1-6, with no clear D. CDR1 ENHRY and CDR2 SYGVKD come from the germline V gene. V was shortened by 4 bases and J by 7 bases, with 11 bases between the two germline ends. This CDR3 spans 14 amino acids.